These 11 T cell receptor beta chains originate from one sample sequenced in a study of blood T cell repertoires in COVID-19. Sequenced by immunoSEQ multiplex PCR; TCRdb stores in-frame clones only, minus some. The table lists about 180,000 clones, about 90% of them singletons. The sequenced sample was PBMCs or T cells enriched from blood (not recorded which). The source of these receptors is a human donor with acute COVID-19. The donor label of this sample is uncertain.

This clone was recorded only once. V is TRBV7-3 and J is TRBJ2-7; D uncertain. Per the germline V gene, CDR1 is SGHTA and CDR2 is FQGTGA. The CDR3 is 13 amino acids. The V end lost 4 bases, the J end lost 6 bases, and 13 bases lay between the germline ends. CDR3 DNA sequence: TGTGCCAGCAGCTCCTCCCCAGTATCCGAGCAGTACTTC. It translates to CASSSSPVSEQYF.

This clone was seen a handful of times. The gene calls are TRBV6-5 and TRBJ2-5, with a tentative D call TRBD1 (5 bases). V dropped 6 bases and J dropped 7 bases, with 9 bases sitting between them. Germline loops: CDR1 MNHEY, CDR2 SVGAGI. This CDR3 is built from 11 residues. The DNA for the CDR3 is TGTGCCAGCAGCCTAGGGGCGACCCAGTACTTC. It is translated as CASSLGATQYF.

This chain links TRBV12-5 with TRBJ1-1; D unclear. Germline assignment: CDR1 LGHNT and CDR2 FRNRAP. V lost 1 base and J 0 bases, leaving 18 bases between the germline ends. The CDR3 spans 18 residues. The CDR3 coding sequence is TGTGCTAGTGGTTTGGCCATATCCCCTAAAGCCTTGAACACTGAAGCTTTCTTT. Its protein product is CASGLAISPKALNTEAFF.

This chain's CDR3 is CATSASGRTISEQFF. DNA of the CDR3: TGTGCCACCAGTGCATCCGGACGGACTATCAGTGAGCAGTTCTTC. The chain links TRBV24-1 to TRBJ2-1, with TRBD2 as a possible D gene (6 bases). Germline V gene data show CDR1 as KGHDR and CDR2 as SFDVKD. The CDR3 length is 15 residues. Trimming took off 5 bases at V and 9 bases at J, with 19 bases between the two ends.

The DNA for the CDR3 is TGTGCCAGCAGCCGTTCAACTAGCGGGGGTATACAAGAGACCCAGTACTTC. Protein: CASSRSTSGGIQETQYF. The chain recombines TRBV7-2 with TRBJ2-5; 11 bases align to TRBD2. The V gene's germline CDR1 is SGHTA and CDR2 FQGNSA. This CDR3 contains 17 residues. The V segment lost 5 bases and the J segment 2 bases; nucleotides outside the gene matches: 10.

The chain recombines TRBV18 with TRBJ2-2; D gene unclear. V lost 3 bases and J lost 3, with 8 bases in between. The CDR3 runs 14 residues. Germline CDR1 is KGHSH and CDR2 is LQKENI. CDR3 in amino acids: CASSPGRDTGELFF. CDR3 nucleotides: TGTGCCAGCTCACCGGGCAGAGACACCGGGGAGCTGTTTTTT.

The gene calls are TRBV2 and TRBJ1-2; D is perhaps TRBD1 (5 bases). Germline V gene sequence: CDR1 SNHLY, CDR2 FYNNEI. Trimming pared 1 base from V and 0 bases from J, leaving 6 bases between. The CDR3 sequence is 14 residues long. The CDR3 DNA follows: TGTGCCAGCAGTGAAGACAGGACTAACTATGGCTACACCTTC. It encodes CASSEDRTNYGYTF.

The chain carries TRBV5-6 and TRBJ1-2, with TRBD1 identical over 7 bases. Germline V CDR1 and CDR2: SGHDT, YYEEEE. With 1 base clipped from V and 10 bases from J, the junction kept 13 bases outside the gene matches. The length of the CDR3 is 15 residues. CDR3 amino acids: CASSLLTRDRVFYTF. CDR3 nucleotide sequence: TGTGCCAGCAGCTTGTTGACCAGGGACAGAGTTTTCTACACCTTC.

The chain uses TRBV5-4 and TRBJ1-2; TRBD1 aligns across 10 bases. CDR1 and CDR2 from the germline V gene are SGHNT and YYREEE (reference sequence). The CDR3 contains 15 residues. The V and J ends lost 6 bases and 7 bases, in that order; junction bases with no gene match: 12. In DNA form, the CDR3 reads TGTGCCAGCATCCGGGACAGGGGCTTTGGTGGTGGCTACACCTTC. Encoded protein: CASIRDRGFGGGYTF.

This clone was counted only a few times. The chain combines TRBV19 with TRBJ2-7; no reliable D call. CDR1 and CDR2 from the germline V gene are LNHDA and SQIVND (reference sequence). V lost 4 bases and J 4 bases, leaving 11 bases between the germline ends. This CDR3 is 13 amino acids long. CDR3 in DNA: TGTGCCAGTAGTAGAAGTACGAGGTACGAGCAGTACTTC. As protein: CASSRSTRYEQYF.

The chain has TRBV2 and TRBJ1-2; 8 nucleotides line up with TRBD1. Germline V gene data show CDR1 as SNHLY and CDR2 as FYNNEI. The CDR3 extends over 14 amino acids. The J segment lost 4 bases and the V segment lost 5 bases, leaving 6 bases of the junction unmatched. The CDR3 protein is CASSQGQGGYGYTF. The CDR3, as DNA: TGTGCCAGCAGTCAAGGACAGGGTGGCTATGGCTACACCTTC. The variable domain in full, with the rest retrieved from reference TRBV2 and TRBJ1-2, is EPEVTQTPSHQVTQMGQEVILRCVPISNHLYFYWYRQILGQKVEFLVSFYNNEISEKSEIFDDQFSVERPDGSNFTLKIRSTKLEDSAMYFCASSQGQGGYGYTFGSGTRLTVV.